This section outlines one T cell receptor beta chain sequence together with its context. Measured with immunoSEQ multiplex PCR; TCRdb has only the in-frame clones, and not every one. The repertoire has 50,000 to 60,000 clones, approximately 96% of them found once; the top ten carry about 0.075%. The CDR3 covers 16 residues. CDR1 is SGHNT and CDR2 is YYREEE in the germline V gene (reference sequence). V lost 2 bases to trimming and J lost 8 bases; unmatched junction nucleotides: 13. This specimen comes from a study of T cells after somatic rescue of genetic block. The source material was peripheral blood mononuclear cells (PBMCs). V gene TRBV5-4 combines with J gene TRBJ2-3, with TRBD2 matching over 8 bases. The clonotype originates from a child less than two years old. The CDR3 loop is CASSLDRAGVWGTQYF. CDR3 coding DNA: TGTGCCAGCAGCTTAGATCGAGCGGGAGTGTGGGGTACGCAGTATTTT.